This T cell receptor beta chain was captured by sequencing in a study of shared clonotypes between healthy human individuals. Notes on the study in general: Clonotype sharing across several donors was observed for 4% to 6.5% of naive CD4 clonotypes. Estimated richness values were generally larger in naive subsets than in memory subsets.

With respect to this clone: Its target is not known.

As handled by the study authors: Filtering was not the same, since immunoSEQ gave junction-only sequences without quality scores. Repertoires were generated with immunoSEQ multiplex PCR, while TCRdb's copy carries only in-frame clones and drops some. V, J and clone size reflect that table, while D and trimming were determined from the DNA. The data hold about 1,800,000 clones, with roughly 95% observed a single time. Positively selected for CCR7, the CD45RO-negative cells used as naive CD8 cells excluded terminally differentiated effector memory CD45RA+ cells. Germline V lookup: CDR1 SNHLY, CDR2 FYNNEI. The length of the CDR3 is 17 residues. Trimming shortened V by 4 bases and J by 3 bases, and 22 bases separated the two germline ends.

The sequencing input was naive CD8+ T cells sorted from blood. The receptor's source is a man between 18 and 29 years old in good health. The chain is built from TRBV2 and TRBJ2-7, with no clear D. The CDR3 protein is CASSVSTGLGPIYEQYF. The CDR3 coding sequence is TGTGCCAGCAGTGTTTCTACCGGGCTAGGCCCCATCTACGAGCAGTACTTC.